These T cell receptor beta chains were read from a single sample in a study of cytomegalovirus exposure and HLA in healthy donors. Assay used: immunoSEQ multiplex PCR; TCRdb lists only in-frame clones, some missing. The data show roughly 300,000 clones, 88% seen once. The material sequenced was PBMCs. The receptors shown here come from a young woman in good health and CMV-seronegative. The CDR3 runs from the conserved cysteine through the conserved F or W. A D gene is named only where the DNA matches it firmly. Clone size appears in some rows only: once, few, many, or a class for an expanded clone.

CDR3 protein | CDR3 DNA | V gene | D gene | clone size | J gene
CASSIEYGLAGGSTDTQYF | TGTGCCAGTAGTATAGAATATGGACTAGCGGGAGGGAGCACAGATACGCAGTATTTT | TRBV19 | TRBD2 | NA | TRBJ2-3
CASSLLQGAGEQYF | TGTGCCAGCAGCTTGTTGCAGGGGGCAGGCGAGCAGTACTTC | TRBV7-9 | TRBD1 | NA | TRBJ2-7
CASSWDRDRGLIRVF | TGTGCCAGCAGCTGGGACCGGGACAGGGGGCTCATCAGGGTCTTC | TRBV5-5 | TRBD1 | NA | TRBJ2-7
CSAFRDRQFF | TGCAGCGCCTTTCGGGACAGGCAGTTCTTC | TRBV29-1 | TRBD1 | NA | TRBJ2-1
CASTGGRSNQPQHF | TGTGCCAGTACAGGGGGCAGAAGCAATCAGCCCCAGCATTTT | TRBV19 | TRBD1 | NA | TRBJ1-5
CASSQTGVDYGYTF | TGTGCCAGCAGCCAGACAGGGGTTGACTATGGCTACACCTTC | TRBV6-6 | TRBD1 | NA | TRBJ1-2
CATSRDPSGSSSDTQYF | TGTGCCACCAGCAGAGATCCCAGCGGGAGTTCGTCAGATACGCAGTATTTT | TRBV15 | TRBD2 | NA | TRBJ2-3
CAWNLPGLAAYEQYF | TGTGCCTGGAATCTACCGGGACTAGCGGCCTACGAGCAGTACTTC | TRBV30 | TRBD2 | few | TRBJ2-7
CASHGGLGQPQHF | TGTGCCAGCCACGGGGGATTGGGTCAGCCCCAGCATTTT | TRBV27 | NA | NA | TRBJ1-5
CASSPDRLLFF | TGTGCCAGCAGCCCCGACAGGTTGCTGTTTTTT | TRBV6-6 | NA | NA | TRBJ1-4
CASSGRGLSGANVLTF | TGTGCCAGCAGCGGGCGGGGACTCTCTGGGGCCAACGTCCTGACTTTC | TRBV5-4 | NA | NA | TRBJ2-6
CASSPLQGQGYYNSPLHF | TGTGCCAGCTCACCATTACAGGGACAGGGGTACTATAATTCACCCCTCCACTTT | TRBV18 | TRBD1 | NA | TRBJ1-6
CASSAQLAGPDTQYF | TGTGCCAGCAGCGCCCAACTAGCGGGACCAGATACGCAGTATTTT | TRBV6-1 | TRBD2 | NA | TRBJ2-3
CASVPKDRGYGYTF | TGTGCCTCAGTTCCAAAGGACAGAGGTTATGGCTACACCTTC | TRBV30 | NA | NA | TRBJ1-2
CASSLELANDEQFF | TGCGCCAGCAGCTTGGAATTGGCAAACGATGAGCAGTTCTTC | TRBV5-1 | NA | NA | TRBJ2-1
CASSYSLTENYGYTF | TGTGCCAGCAGCTACTCACTGACAGAAAACTATGGCTACACCTTC | TRBV6-5 | NA | NA | TRBJ1-2
CASTQTRWAGGPQDTQYF | TGTGCCAGCACGCAAACGCGGTGGGCGGGAGGGCCTCAAGATACGCAGTATTTT | TRBV5-4 | TRBD2 | NA | TRBJ2-3
CASSESFGQGQETQYF | TGCGCCAGCAGCGAAAGCTTCGGACAGGGACAAGAGACCCAGTACTTC | TRBV10-1 | TRBD1 | NA | TRBJ2-5
CASSLFRETDTQYF | TGCGCCAGCAGCTTGTTTCGGGAGACAGATACGCAGTATTTT | TRBV5-1 | NA | NA | TRBJ2-3
CASSLPGDSYEQYF | TGCGCCAGCAGCCTCCCAGGGGACTCCTACGAGCAGTACTTC | TRBV4-1 | NA | once | TRBJ2-7
CASSAGGFNQPQHF | TGTGCCAGCAGTGCAGGGGGGTTCAATCAGCCCCAGCATTTT | TRBV9 | TRBD1 | NA | TRBJ1-5
CASSTTGLAGEQYF | TGTGCCAGCAGCACAACCGGACTAGCGGGCGAGCAGTACTTC | TRBV13 | TRBD2 | NA | TRBJ2-7
CAISEGLAGEGETQYF | TGTGCCATCAGTGAGGGACTAGCGGGAGAGGGGGAGACCCAGTACTTC | TRBV10-3 | TRBD2 | NA | TRBJ2-5
CASRLREADNEQFF | TGTGCCAGCAGACTCCGGGAGGCCGACAATGAGCAGTTCTTC | TRBV28 | TRBD2 | NA | TRBJ2-1
CASSTRETTDTQYF | TGTGCCAGTAGCACACGGGAAACCACAGATACGCAGTATTTT | TRBV19 | NA | NA | TRBJ2-3
CASSSRALGLAETQYF | TGTGCCAGCAGCTCCAGAGCCCTCGGACTCGCGGAGACCCAGTACTTC | TRBV7-6 | NA | NA | TRBJ2-5
CASSSGGAGLLRDYTF | TGCGCCAGCAGCTCTGGGGGGGCAGGTCTCCTCCGTGACTACACCTTC | TRBV5-1 | NA | NA | TRBJ1-2
CASSQNMDRGEQYF | TGTGCCAGCAGTCAAAACATGGACAGGGGCGAGCAGTACTTC | TRBV13 | TRBD1 | NA | TRBJ2-7
CAEASGQGVWETQYF | TGTGCCGAGGCCTCAGGACAGGGTGTCTGGGAGACCCAGTACTTC | TRBV30 | TRBD1 | NA | TRBJ2-5
CASSLGQGRRNYGYTF | TGTGCCAGCAGCTTAGGACAGGGGAGGCGTAACTATGGCTACACCTTC | TRBV7-9 | TRBD1 | NA | TRBJ1-2
CSVAWTGAGNQPQHF | TGCAGCGTAGCCTGGACAGGGGCCGGCAATCAGCCCCAGCATTTT | TRBV29-1 | TRBD1 | NA | TRBJ1-5
CASSTGQGSGETQYF | TGTGCCAGCAGCACCGGACAGGGGTCGGGGGAGACCCAGTACTTC | TRBV5-4 | TRBD1 | NA | TRBJ2-5
CASSLFFEEGRWEGYTF | TGTGCCAGCAGTTTATTCTTCGAGGAGGGCCGATGGGAAGGCTACACCTTC | TRBV27 | NA | NA | TRBJ1-2
CASSSPRGLAQYF | TGTGCCAGCAGCTCCCCGAGAGGGTTGGCGCAGTACTTC | TRBV7-9 | NA | NA | TRBJ2-7
CASSLRDRGRRNTIYF | TGTGCCAGCAGCCTCCGGGACAGGGGACGGAGAAACACCATATATTTT | TRBV6-6 | TRBD1 | NA | TRBJ1-3
CASSPAGLAGVYEQYF | TGTGCCAGCAGTCCTGCGGGACTAGCGGGAGTCTACGAGCAGTACTTC | TRBV6-6 | TRBD2 | NA | TRBJ2-7
CAMGPSKGAYEQYF | TGTGCCATGGGTCCCTCAAAGGGGGCCTACGAGCAGTACTTC | TRBV2 | NA | many | TRBJ2-7
CASSLGGEGYEQYF | TGCGCCAGCAGCTTGGGAGGGGAGGGTTACGAGCAGTACTTC | TRBV5-1 | TRBD2 | few | TRBJ2-7
CASSVRKNTEAFF | TGTGCCAGTAGTGTCAGGAAGAACACTGAAGCTTTCTTT | TRBV19 | NA | few | TRBJ1-1
CASSFGSPNNEQFF | TGTGCCAGCAGTTTCGGGAGCCCCAACAATGAGCAGTTCTTC | TRBV27 | NA | NA | TRBJ2-1
CASSVGQGKNIQYF | TGTGCCAGCAGTGTCGGACAAGGGAAAAACATTCAGTACTTC | TRBV28 | NA | NA | TRBJ2-4
CASSEFGVAGLGEQFF | TGTGCCAGCAGTGAATTCGGAGTAGCGGGATTAGGTGAGCAGTTCTTC | TRBV25-1 | TRBD2 | NA | TRBJ2-1
CASSYWTGDYTF | TGTGCCAGCAGTTACTGGACAGGGGACTACACCTTC | TRBV6-6 | TRBD1 | NA | TRBJ1-2
CASSRSGDGEAFF | TGTGCCAGCAGCCGATCGGGGGACGGTGAAGCTTTCTTT | TRBV7-3 | NA | NA | TRBJ1-1
CASSHLGRALAGVGNEQFF | TGCGCCAGCAGCCATTTGGGGAGGGCACTAGCGGGAGTTGGAAATGAGCAGTTCTTC | TRBV4-1 | TRBD2 | NA | TRBJ2-1
CASSLRYEQYF | TGTGCCAGCAGTTTACGCTACGAGCAGTACTTC | TRBV28 | NA | NA | TRBJ2-7
CASSPLAASSYNEQFF | TGTGCTAGCAGCCCGCTAGCGGCCAGCTCCTACAATGAGCAGTTCTTC | TRBV7-7 | TRBD2 | once | TRBJ2-1